The following is a T cell receptor beta chain sequence with its context. V dropped 5 bases and J dropped 4; count of bases not matched to a gene: 10. CDR3 length: 15 residues. Germline V gene sequence: CDR1 SGHVS, CDR2 FQNEAQ. These data originate in a study of sequential checkpoint blockade in melanoma. In the study overall: Randomization was 1:1 between first-line nivolumab→ipilimumab and ipilimumab→nivolumab.

Assay: immunoSEQ multiplex PCR; the TCRdb copy retains only in-frame clones and omits some. The table lists 20,000 to 25,000 clones, approximately 71% of them singletons. Treatment reported: randomized to nivolumab then ipilimumab (arm A) or the reverse (arm B). V gene TRBV7-8 combines with J gene TRBJ2-7; 8 positions agree with TRBD2. The source is a human donor with melanoma. Sequenced here: CD8+ T cells sorted from blood (inferred from file names), sampled from a patient given nivolumab and ipilimumab in sequence. The CDR3 nucleotides are TGTGCCAGCAGCCCTCTAGGTAGCGGGGCTTACGAGCAGTACTTC. It encodes CASSPLGSGAYEQYF. The variable domain in full, with the rest retrieved from reference TRBV7-8 and TRBJ2-7, is GAGVSQSPRYKVAKRGQDVALRCDPISGHVSLFWYQQALGQGPEFLTYFQNEAQLDKSGLPSDRFFAERPEGSVSTLKIQRTQQEDSAVYLCASSPLGSGAYEQYFGPGTRLTVT.